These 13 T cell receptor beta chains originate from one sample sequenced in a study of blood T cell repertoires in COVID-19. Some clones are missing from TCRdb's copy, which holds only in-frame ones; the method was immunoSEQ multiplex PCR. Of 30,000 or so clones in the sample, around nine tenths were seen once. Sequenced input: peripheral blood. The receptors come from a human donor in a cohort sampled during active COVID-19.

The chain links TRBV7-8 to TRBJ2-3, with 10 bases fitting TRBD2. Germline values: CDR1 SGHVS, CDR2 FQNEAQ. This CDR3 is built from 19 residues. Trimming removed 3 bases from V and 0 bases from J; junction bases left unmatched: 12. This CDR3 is CASSLGVSGGTLSTDTQYF. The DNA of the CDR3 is TGTGCCAGCAGCTTGGGGGTTAGCGGGGGGACCCTTAGCACAGATACGCAGTATTTT.

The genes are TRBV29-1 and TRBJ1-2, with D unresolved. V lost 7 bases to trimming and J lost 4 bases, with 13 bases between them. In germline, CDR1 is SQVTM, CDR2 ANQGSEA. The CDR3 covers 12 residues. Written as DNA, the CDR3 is TGCAGCGCTACAGCAAACTTCTATGGCTACACCTTC. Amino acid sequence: CSATANFYGYTF.

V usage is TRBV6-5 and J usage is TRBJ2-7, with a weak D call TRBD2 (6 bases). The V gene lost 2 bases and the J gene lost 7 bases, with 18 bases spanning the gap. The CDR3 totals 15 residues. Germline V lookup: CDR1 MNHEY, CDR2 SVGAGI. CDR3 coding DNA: TGTGCCAGCAGTTACACCCGGACCTTCGGAGGGGAGCAGTACTTC. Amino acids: CASSYTRTFGGEQYF.

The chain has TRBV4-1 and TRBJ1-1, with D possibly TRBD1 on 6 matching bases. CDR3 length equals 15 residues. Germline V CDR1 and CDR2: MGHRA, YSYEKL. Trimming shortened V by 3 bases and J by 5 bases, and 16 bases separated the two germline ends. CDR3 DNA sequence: TGCGCCAGCAGCCAGGCAGGGGTTTTCGGTACTGAAGCTTTCTTT. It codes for CASSQAGVFGTEAFF.

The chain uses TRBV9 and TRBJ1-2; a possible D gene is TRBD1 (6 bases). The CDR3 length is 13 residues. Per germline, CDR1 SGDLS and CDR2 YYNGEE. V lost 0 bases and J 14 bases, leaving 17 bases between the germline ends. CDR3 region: CASSVGDTGGGTF. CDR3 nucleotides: TGTGCCAGCAGCGTAGGGGACACCGGAGGTGGGACCTTC.

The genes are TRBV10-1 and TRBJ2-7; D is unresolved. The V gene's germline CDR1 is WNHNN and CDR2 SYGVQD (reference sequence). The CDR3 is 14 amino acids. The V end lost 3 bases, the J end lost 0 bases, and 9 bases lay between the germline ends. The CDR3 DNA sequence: TGCGCCAGCAGTGAAGTTGGTAGCTCCTACGAGCAGTACTTC. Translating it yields CASSEVGSSYEQYF.

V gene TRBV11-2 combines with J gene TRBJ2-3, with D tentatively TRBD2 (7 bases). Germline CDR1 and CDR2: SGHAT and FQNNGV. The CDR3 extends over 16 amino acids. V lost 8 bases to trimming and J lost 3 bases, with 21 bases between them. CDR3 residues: CASSPDWGGLTDTQYF. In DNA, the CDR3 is TGTGCCAGCTCGCCCGATTGGGGGGGCCTGACAGATACGCAGTATTTT.

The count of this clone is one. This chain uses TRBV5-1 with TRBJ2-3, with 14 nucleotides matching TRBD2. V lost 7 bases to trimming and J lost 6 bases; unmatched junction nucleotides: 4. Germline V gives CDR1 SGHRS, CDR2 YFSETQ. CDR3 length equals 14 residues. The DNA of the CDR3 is TGCGCCAGCGGACTAGCGGGGGGCGTGGATACGCAGTATTTT. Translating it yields CASGLAGGVDTQYF.

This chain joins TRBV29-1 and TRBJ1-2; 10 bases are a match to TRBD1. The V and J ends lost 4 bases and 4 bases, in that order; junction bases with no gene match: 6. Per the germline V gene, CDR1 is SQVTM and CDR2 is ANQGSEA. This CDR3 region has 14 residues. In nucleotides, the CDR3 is TGCAGCGTTGGACAGGGGGCGTCTTTCTATGGCTACACCTTC. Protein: CSVGQGASFYGYTF.

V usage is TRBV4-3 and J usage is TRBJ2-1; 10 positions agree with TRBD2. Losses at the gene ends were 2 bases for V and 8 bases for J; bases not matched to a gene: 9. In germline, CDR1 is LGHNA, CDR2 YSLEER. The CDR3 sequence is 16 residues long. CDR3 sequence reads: CASSQLAGGSGDEQFF. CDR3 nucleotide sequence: TGCGCCAGCAGCCAATTAGCGGGGGGATCGGGCGATGAGCAGTTCTTC.

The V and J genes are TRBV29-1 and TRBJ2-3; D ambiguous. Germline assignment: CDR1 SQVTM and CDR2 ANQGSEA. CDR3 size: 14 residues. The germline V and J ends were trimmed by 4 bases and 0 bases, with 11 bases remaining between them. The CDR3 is CSVVGGVSTDTQYF. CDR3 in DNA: TGCAGCGTTGTAGGTGGAGTGAGCACAGATACGCAGTATTTT.

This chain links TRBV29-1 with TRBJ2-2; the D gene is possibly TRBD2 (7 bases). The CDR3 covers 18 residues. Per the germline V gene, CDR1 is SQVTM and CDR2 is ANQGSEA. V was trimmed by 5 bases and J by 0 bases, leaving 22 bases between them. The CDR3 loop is CSVHLPRGGGSNTGELFF. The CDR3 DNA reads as TGCAGCGTTCACCTCCCGAGAGGGGGGGGATCGAACACCGGGGAGCTGTTTTTT.

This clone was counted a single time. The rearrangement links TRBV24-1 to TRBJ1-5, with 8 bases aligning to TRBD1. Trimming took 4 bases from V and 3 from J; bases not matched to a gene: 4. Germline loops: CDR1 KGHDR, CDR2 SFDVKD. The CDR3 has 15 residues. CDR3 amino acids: CATSDSDRDNQPQHF. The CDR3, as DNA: TGTGCCACCAGTGACTCGGACAGGGACAATCAGCCCCAGCATTTT.